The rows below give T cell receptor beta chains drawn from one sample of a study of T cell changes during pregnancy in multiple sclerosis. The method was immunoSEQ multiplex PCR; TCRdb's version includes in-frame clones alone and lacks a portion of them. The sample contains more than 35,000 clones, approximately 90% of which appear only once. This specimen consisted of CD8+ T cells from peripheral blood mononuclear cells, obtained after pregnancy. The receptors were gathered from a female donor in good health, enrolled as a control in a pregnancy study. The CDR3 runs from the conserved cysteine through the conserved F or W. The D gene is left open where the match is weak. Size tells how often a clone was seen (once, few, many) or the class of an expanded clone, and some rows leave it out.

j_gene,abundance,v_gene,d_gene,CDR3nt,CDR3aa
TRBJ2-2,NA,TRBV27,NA,TGTGCCAGCAATCAGGGAATTGGGGAGCTGTTTTTT,CASNQGIGELFF
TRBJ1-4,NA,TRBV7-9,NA,TGTGCCAGCAGCTTGGGGGGAATCAATGAAAAACTGTTTTTT,CASSLGGINEKLFF
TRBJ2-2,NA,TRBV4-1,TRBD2,TGCGCCAGCAGCTGGACTAGCGGGGGGGCCGGGGAGCTGTTTTTT,CASSWTSGGAGELFF
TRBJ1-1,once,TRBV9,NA,TGTGCCAGCAGCGAGGGGGGGGGCACTGAAGCTTTCTTT,CASSEGGGTEAFF
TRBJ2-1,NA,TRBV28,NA,TGTGCCAGCAGTATTACGGGGGGCGGGGGTCATGAGCAGTTCTTC,CASSITGGGGHEQFF
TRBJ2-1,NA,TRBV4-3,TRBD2,TGCGCCAGCAGCCAAGGGCGGGAGTACAATGAGCAGTTCTTC,CASSQGREYNEQFF
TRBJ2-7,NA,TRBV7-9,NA,TGTGCCAGCAGCTTTAGTAACGAGCAGTACTTC,CASSFSNEQYF
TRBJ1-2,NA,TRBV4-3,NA,TGCGCCAGCAGCCAAGATCTGGGGGGTACCTATGGCTACACCTTC,CASSQDLGGTYGYTF
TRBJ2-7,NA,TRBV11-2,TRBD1,TGTGCCAGCAGCTTAGACACGGGACAGGGCTCGTACTTC,CASSLDTGQGSYF
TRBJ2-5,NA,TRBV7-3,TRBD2,TGTGCCAGCAGCTTAGGGGGGGGGTACCAAGAGACCCAGTACTTC,CASSLGGGYQETQYF
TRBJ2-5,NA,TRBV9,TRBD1,TGTGCCAGCAGCGACCGGACAGGGAGTTCCGAGACCCAGTACTTC,CASSDRTGSSETQYF
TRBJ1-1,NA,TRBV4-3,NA,TGCGCCAGCAGCCAAGAAGGGGCGTTGGCTGAAGCTTTCTTT,CASSQEGALAEAFF
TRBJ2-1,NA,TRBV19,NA,TGTGCCAGTAGTATCGGCAGGAACAATGAGCAGTTCTTC,CASSIGRNNEQFF
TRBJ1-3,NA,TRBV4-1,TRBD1,TGCGCCAGCAGCCCCTGGGACAGGGATGGAAACACCATATATTTT,CASSPWDRDGNTIYF
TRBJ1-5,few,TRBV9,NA,TGTGCCAGCTCACGAGGATCGGGAAGTCAGCCCCAGCATTTT,CASSRGSGSQPQHF
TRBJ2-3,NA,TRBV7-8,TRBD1,TGTGCCAGCAGCTTAGCCGGACAGGGGTGGACAGATACGCAGTATTTT,CASSLAGQGWTDTQYF
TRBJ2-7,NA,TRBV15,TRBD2,TGTGCCACCAGCACTGAGCGGGGAGGCTCCTACGAGCAGTACTTC,CATSTERGGSYEQYF
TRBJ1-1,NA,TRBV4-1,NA,TGCGCCAGCAGGGGATTAGGACAGCCTTACATGAACACTGAAGCTTTCTTT,CASRGLGQPYMNTEAFF
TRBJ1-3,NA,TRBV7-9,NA,TGTGCCAGCAGCCAGGATGATTCTGGAAACACCATATATTTT,CASSQDDSGNTIYF
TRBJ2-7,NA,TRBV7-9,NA,TGTGCCAGCAGCTCGACAGGCTACGAGCAGTACTTC,CASSSTGYEQYF
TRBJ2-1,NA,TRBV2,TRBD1,TGTGCCAGCAGTGAGGTCGCAGGGGGCAATGAGCAGTTCTTC,CASSEVAGGNEQFF
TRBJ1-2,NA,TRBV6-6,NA,TGTGCCAGCAGTTACGCCCACTCGAGGGCAGCCTACACCTTC,CASSYAHSRAAYTF
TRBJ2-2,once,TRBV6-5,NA,TGTGCCAGCAGTTTAAGTGGGGCGCGTGTCACCGGGGAGCTGTTTTTT,CASSLSGARVTGELFF
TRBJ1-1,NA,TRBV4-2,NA,TGTGCCAGCAGCCAAGACGCCGGGCCGGTCAGGGACACTGAAGCTTTCTTT,CASSQDAGPVRDTEAFF
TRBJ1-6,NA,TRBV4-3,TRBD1,TGCGCCAGCAGCCCCCAGGGGGGCTCCTATAATTCACCCCTCCACTTT,CASSPQGGSYNSPLHF
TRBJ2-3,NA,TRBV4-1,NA,TGCGCCAGCAGCCACATAGCGGAGAGCACAGATACGCAGTATTTT,CASSHIAESTDTQYF
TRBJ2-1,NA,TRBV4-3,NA,TGCGCCAGCAGCTCGGACTTTAGCTCCTACAATGAGCAGTTCTTC,CASSSDFSSYNEQFF